The 16 T cell receptor beta chains below were found in one sample sequenced in a study of cytomegalovirus exposure and HLA in healthy donors. The PCR employed 60 Vbeta primers together with 13 Jbeta primers. Sequencing was performed with immunoSEQ multiplex PCR; in TCRdb, only in-frame clones are kept and a portion is missing. In the table there are around 85,000 clones, roughly three quarters of which are singletons. The sequenced sample was PBMCs. All receptors come from a woman between 50 and 59 years old in good health and CMV-seropositive.

The CDR3 protein is CASSLYRGRAEKLFF. DNA for the CDR3: TGTGCCAGCAGCCTTTACAGGGGGCGGGCTGAAAAACTGTTTTTT. The chain combines TRBV11-2 with TRBJ1-4, with TRBD1 matching over 9 bases. Germline-derived CDR1 and CDR2 are SGHAT and FQNNGV. This CDR3 comprises 15 residues. V shed 5 bases and J 7 bases; nucleotides not matched to a gene: 8.

DNA for the CDR3: TGTGCCAGCAGCTTAGATGGAGCGGGAGTGTACGAGCAGTACGTC. This gives the protein CASSLDGAGVYEQYV. The rearrangement links TRBV11-2 to TRBJ2-7; 8 bases match TRBD2. The CDR3 totals 15 residues. V trimming: 0 bases; J trimming: 4 bases; junction bases outside the gene matches: 5. Germline CDR1 SGHAT, CDR2 FQNNGV.

The rearrangement joins TRBV6-5 to TRBJ1-1; 9 bases align to TRBD1. The CDR3 is made up of 14 amino acids. Germline V gives CDR1 MNHEY, CDR2 SVGAGI. The V segment lost 5 bases and the J segment 4 bases; nucleotides outside the gene matches: 5. The CDR3 DNA reads as TGTGCCAGCAGTGTACAGGGGGCAGGCACTGAAGCTTTCTTT. Protein: CASSVQGAGTEAFF.

This clone was observed once. V is TRBV2 and J is TRBJ1-4; TRBD1 might be the D (5 bases). Per germline, CDR1 SNHLY and CDR2 FYNNEI. Trimming took 3 bases from V and 0 from J, leaving 11 bases between them. This CDR3 has 16 residues. The CDR3 loop reads CASSEFRTSTNEKLFF. Written as DNA, the CDR3 is TGTGCCAGCAGTGAGTTCCGGACATCAACTAATGAAAAACTGTTTTTT.

The chain combines TRBV5-1 with TRBJ2-3, with 7 bases matching TRBD2. With V trimmed by 2 bases and J by 2 bases, 8 bases remained unmatched. This CDR3 spans 16 amino acids. CDR1 and CDR2 from the germline V gene are SGHRS and YFSETQ. The CDR3 here is CASSFGLTSLTDTQYF. The CDR3 nucleotides are TGCGCCAGCAGCTTCGGATTGACTAGCCTCACAGATACGCAGTATTTT.

This clone was detected only once. The chain is built from TRBV5-1 and TRBJ2-3, with 10 bases matching TRBD1. Trimming at V came to 5 bases and at J to 0 bases, leaving 6 bases not matched to a gene. The CDR3 has 16 amino acids. Germline V CDR1 and CDR2: SGHRS, YFSETQ. CDR3 sequence reads: CASRAGTGVSTDTQYF. The CDR3 DNA reads TGCGCCAGCAGAGCCGGGACAGGGGTGAGCACAGATACGCAGTATTTT.

The J gene is TRBJ1-2, the V gene TRBV21-1. TRBV21-1 is flagged as a pseudogene. The CDR3 extends over 14 amino acids. The CDR3 here is CASSKAPADYGYTF. CDR3 nucleotides: TGTGCCAGCAGCAAAGCCCCGGCGGACTATGGCTACACCTTC.

In its sample, this clone was seen a few times. V and J are TRBV7-9 and TRBJ1-3, with TRBD1 matching over 8 bases. The CDR3 runs 14 residues. The V and J ends lost 4 bases and 2 bases, in that order; junction bases with no gene match: 1. Germline lookup yields CDR1 SEHNR and CDR2 FQNEAQ (reference sequence). The CDR3 DNA sequence: TGTGCCAGCAGCTCGACAGGGGCTGGAAACACCATATATTTT. Its protein product is CASSSTGAGNTIYF.

CDR3 nucleotide sequence: TGTGCCATCAGTGATCCCGGGATAAGGGGGAATGAGCAGTTCTTC. Residues: CAISDPGIRGNEQFF. The chain uses TRBV10-3 and TRBJ2-1, with D perhaps matching TRBD1 (6 bases). Per the germline V gene, CDR1 is ENHRY and CDR2 is SYGVKD. This CDR3 is built from 15 residues. The V end was cut by 3 bases, the J end by 7 bases, with 16 bases between.

This sequence joins TRBV19 and TRBJ1-4, with D possibly being TRBD1 (6 bases). This CDR3 region has 14 residues. Per the germline V gene, CDR1 is LNHDA and CDR2 is SQIVND (reference sequence). Trimming shortened V by 4 bases and J by 2 bases, and 8 bases separated the two germline ends. CDR3 coding DNA: TGTGCCAGTAGTAGGACAGACACTAATGAAAAACTGTTTTTT. It codes for CASSRTDTNEKLFF.

This clone was recorded once. Additional DNA sequences in this sample encode the identical CDR3. The V call is TRBV9, the J call TRBJ2-3; maybe TRBD1 (7 bases). Germline V gene sequence: CDR1 SGDLS, CDR2 YYNGEE. V lost 3 bases, J lost 1 base, and 15 bases lay in between. The CDR3 spans 16 residues. The CDR3 protein is CASSAQGGGGTDTQYF. DNA of the CDR3: TGTGCCAGCAGCGCGCAGGGGGGCGGTGGCACAGATACGCAGTATTTT.

The chain is built from TRBV9 and TRBJ2-5, with D tentatively TRBD2 (5 bases). This CDR3 is built from 14 residues. Germline V gene data show CDR1 as SGDLS and CDR2 as YYNGEE. V gave up 0 bases and J gave up 1 base, with 7 bases separating them. This CDR3 reads CASSVGTFQETQYF. DNA for the CDR3: TGTGCCAGCAGCGTAGGGACTTTCCAAGAGACCCAGTACTTC.

The sample holds one count of this clone. This chain uses TRBV5-4 with TRBJ2-4, with a possible D match to TRBD2 (5 bases). In germline, CDR1 is SGHNT, CDR2 YYREEE (reference sequence). V was clipped by 6 bases and J by 2 bases, with 18 bases between them. The CDR3 is made up of 16 amino acids. The CDR3 is CASNEGSGNTKNIQYF. The CDR3 DNA is TGTGCCAGCAATGAGGGTTCAGGAAATACCAAAAACATTCAGTACTTC.

This chain connects TRBV7-3 to TRBJ2-1, with D perhaps TRBD2 (6 bases). Germline V lookup: CDR1 SGHTA, CDR2 FQGTGA. V was shortened by 5 bases and J by 0 bases, with 11 bases between the two germline ends. This CDR3 region has 15 residues. DNA of the CDR3: TGTGCCAGCAGCACTTCCGGGGGCTCCTACAATGAGCAGTTCTTC. As protein: CASSTSGGSYNEQFF.

V usage is TRBV12-5 and J usage is TRBJ1-2; a weak D match, TRBD1 (5 bases). The CDR3 covers 13 residues. The V end was cut by 2 bases, the J end by 6 bases, with 10 bases between. Germline V gene data show CDR1 as LGHNT and CDR2 as FRNRAP. The CDR3 DNA reads TGTGCTAGTGGTTTGTTCAGGGCTAATGGCTACACCTTC. The encoded protein is CASGLFRANGYTF.

The rearrangement joins TRBV27 to TRBJ1-2; the D gene is possibly TRBD1 (6 bases). The CDR3 contains 13 residues. Trimming left V 2 bases short and J 7 bases short, with 11 bases between. Germline CDR1 MNHEY, CDR2 SMNVEV (reference sequence). In DNA, the CDR3 is TGTGCCAGCAGTTTAGCAGGGGCGCCTGGCTACACCTTC. Encoded protein: CASSLAGAPGYTF.